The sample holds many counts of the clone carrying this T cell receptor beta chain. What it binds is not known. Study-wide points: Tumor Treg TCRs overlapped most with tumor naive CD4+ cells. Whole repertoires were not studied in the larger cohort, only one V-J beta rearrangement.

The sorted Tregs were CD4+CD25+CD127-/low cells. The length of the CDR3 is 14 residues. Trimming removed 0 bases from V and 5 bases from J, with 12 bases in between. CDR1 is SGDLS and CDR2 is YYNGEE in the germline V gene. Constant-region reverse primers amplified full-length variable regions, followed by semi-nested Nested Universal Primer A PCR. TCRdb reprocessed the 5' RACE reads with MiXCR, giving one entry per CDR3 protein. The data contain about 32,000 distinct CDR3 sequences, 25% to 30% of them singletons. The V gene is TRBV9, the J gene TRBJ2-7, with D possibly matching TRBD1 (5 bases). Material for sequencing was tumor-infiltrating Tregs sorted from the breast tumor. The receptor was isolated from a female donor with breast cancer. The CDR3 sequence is CASSVAAGNNEQYF. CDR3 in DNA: TGTGCCAGCAGCGTAGCAGCAGGGAACAACGAGCAGTACTTC.